The 10 T cell receptor beta chains below were found in one sample sequenced in a study of T cell changes during pregnancy in multiple sclerosis (dated by TCRdb to the late 2010s). Libraries came from the immunoSEQ multiplex PCR assay. TCRdb limited this immuneACCESS table to in-frame rearrangements with V and J called. A share of clones is missing; checked studies link under half to unresolved V genes, and the rest is unexplained. The sample contains about 83,000 clones, approximately 91% of them found a single time. The top ten clonotypes cover 3% to 4.5% of the sample. The sequencing used PBMCs, collected in the first trimester of pregnancy. These receptors were obtained from a female donor in good health, serving as a control in a pregnancy study. Some clones in this sample may be carry-over from other donors' samples.

The chain uses TRBV5-1 and TRBJ1-1; TRBD1 agrees at 7 bases. The CDR3 totals 14 residues. With V trimmed by 0 bases and J by 4 bases, 3 bases remained unmatched. CDR1 and CDR2 (germline): SGHRS, YFSETQ. The CDR3 nucleotides read TGCGCCAGCAGCTTGGAAGACAGGGTCACTGAAGCTTTCTTT. Encoded protein: CASSLEDRVTEAFF.

Here the CDR3 reads CASSAGTSGGTDTQYF. In DNA form, the CDR3 reads TGTGCCAGCAGCGCCGGGACTAGCGGCGGCACAGATACGCAGTATTTT. The V and J genes are TRBV9 and TRBJ2-3; 11 nucleotides line up with TRBD2. Trimming took 3 bases from V and 1 from J; bases not matched to a gene: 4. CDR3 length: 16 residues. Germline loops: CDR1 SGDLS, CDR2 YYNGEE.

Here the CDR3 reads CAISRTGTNEKLFF. DNA of the CDR3: TGTGCCATCAGTCGGACAGGGACTAATGAAAAACTGTTTTTT. The J gene is TRBJ1-4, the V gene TRBV10-3; 8 bases are shared with TRBD1. Trimming at V came to 5 bases and at J to 2 bases, leaving 1 base not matched to a gene. Germline-derived CDR1 and CDR2 are ENHRY and SYGVKD. This CDR3 comprises 14 residues.

The CDR3 bases are TGTGCCAGCAGTTTAATTCGTGATTCACCCCTCCACTTT. This gives the protein CASSLIRDSPLHF. The gene calls are TRBV27 and TRBJ1-6; D remains unclear. Per germline, CDR1 MNHEY and CDR2 SMNVEV (reference sequence). The CDR3 spans 13 residues. Between the trimmed V and J ends, which lost 2 bases and 8 bases, there was a span of 7 bases.

This clone appeared once. This rearrangement joins TRBV9 to TRBJ1-4; the D gene is possibly TRBD1 (6 bases). Germline loops: CDR1 SGDLS, CDR2 YYNGEE. The ends were cut back, 5 bases at V and 0 bases at J, with 14 bases in the middle. The CDR3 sequence is 16 residues long. This CDR3 is CASRPGQTSTNEKLFF. The DNA of the CDR3 is TGTGCCAGCAGACCTGGACAGACTTCAACTAATGAAAAACTGTTTTTT.

V and J are TRBV6-1 and TRBJ1-2; 10 positions agree with TRBD1. This CDR3 region has 13 residues. Looked up from germline, CDR1 is MNHNS and CDR2 is SASEGT. Losses at the gene ends were 6 bases for V and 7 bases for J; bases not matched to a gene: 5. CDR3 DNA sequence: TGTGCCAGCAGCCACGACAGGGGGCTTGGCTACACCTTC. It encodes CASSHDRGLGYTF.

V is TRBV2 and J is TRBJ1-2, with a weak D call TRBD1 (5 bases). Trimming took off 7 bases at V and 4 bases at J, with 7 bases between the two ends. The CDR3 consists of 11 residues. Germline V gives CDR1 SNHLY, CDR2 FYNNEI. The CDR3 DNA follows: TGTGCCAGCACCGGGGGCTATGGCTACACCTTC. Translated, it gives CASTGGYGYTF. Together with reference TRBV2 and TRBJ1-2, the CDR3 gives the full variable domain: EPEVTQTPSHQVTQMGQEVILRCVPISNHLYFYWYRQILGQKVEFLVSFYNNEISEKSEIFDDQFSVERPDGSNFTLKIRSTKLEDSAMYFCASTGGYGYTFGSGTRLTVV.

The chain uses TRBV5-5 and TRBJ1-1; D is perhaps TRBD1 (6 bases). The V end lost 4 bases, the J end lost 1 base, and 14 bases lay between the germline ends. Germline CDR1 reads SGHKS; CDR2 reads YYEKEE (reference sequence). The CDR3 totals 15 residues. The CDR3 protein is CASSGSGTKNTEAFF. The CDR3, as DNA: TGTGCCAGCAGCGGGTCCGGGACAAAGAACACTGAAGCTTTCTTT.

The gene calls are TRBV18 and TRBJ1-2, with TRBD1 as a possible D gene (5 bases). The CDR3 covers 14 residues. Trimming shortened V by 3 bases and J by 4 bases, and 12 bases separated the two germline ends. The germline V gene has CDR1 KGHSH and CDR2 LQKENI. CDR3 amino acids: CASSPPGGGYGYTF. For the CDR3, the DNA is TGTGCCAGCTCACCTCCGGGGGGTGGCTATGGCTACACCTTC.

In DNA, the CDR3 is TGTGCCAGCAACGTTCCTAGAAACACTGAAGCTTTCTTT. This translates into CASNVPRNTEAFF. The chain is built from TRBV28 and TRBJ1-1; D is ambiguous. CDR1 MDHEN and CDR2 SYDVKM come from the germline V gene. The CDR3 has 13 amino acids. The V end was cut by 7 bases, the J end by 2 bases, with 11 bases between.